Reported below is one T cell receptor (beta chain). The sample comes from a study of blood T cell repertoires in COVID-19. Study overall: PBMCs, B-cell-depleted T cells, or T cells were the source of the cDNA or gDNA that made up the material.

The CDR3 loop spans 10 amino acids. The V end was cut by 2 bases, the J end by 7 bases, with 5 bases between. CDR1 is GTSNPN and CDR2 is SVGIG in the germline V gene (reference sequence). In the original workflow: Estimation of nucleated cell counts was performed using reference gene primer amplification. Method: immunoSEQ multiplex PCR; TCRdb's copy keeps in-frame clones and lacks some. That table furnishes V, J and clone size, whereas the DNA furnished D and trimming. The top ten clones hold roughly 10% of a sample with tens of thousands of clones, roughly 84% of them seen once. The chain has TRBV30 and TRBJ1-1; D gene unclear. Sequenced sample: peripheral blood. The receptor was isolated from a man aged 50-59 years with COVID-19, enrolled during active disease. This chain's CDR3 is CAWSQDEAFF. The CDR3 DNA follows: TGTGCCTGGAGTCAGGATGAAGCTTTCTTT.